This entry lists 20 T cell receptor beta chains sequenced from one sample in a study of blood T cell repertoires in COVID-19. Libraries were prepared by immunoSEQ multiplex PCR; TCRdb keeps only in-frame clonotypes and omits some of them. The sample consists of 95,000 to 100,000 clones, about 90% of them appearing once. The specimen was peripheral blood. Receptors originate from a man between 50 and 59 years old with acute or convalescent COVID-19.

The V and J genes are TRBV6-6 and TRBJ1-2; 10 nucleotides line up with TRBD1. The CDR3 sequence is 16 residues long. V lost 0 bases and J lost 5; bases outside the gene matches: 6. Germline V gene lookup returns CDR1 MNHNY and CDR2 SVGAGI (reference sequence). The CDR3 is CASSYSPGQGGYGYTF. Here the CDR3 DNA reads TGTGCCAGCAGTTACTCGCCAGGACAGGGGGGATATGGCTACACCTTC.

The chain links TRBV19 to TRBJ2-3, with 9 bases that match TRBD1. CDR1 and CDR2 from the germline V gene are LNHDA and SQIVND (reference sequence). After removal of 7 bases from V and 1 base from J, the junction contained 6 bases not matched to a gene. This CDR3 has 15 amino acids. The chain's CDR3 is CASTRTGAGTDTQYF. The CDR3 DNA is TGTGCCAGTACCAGGACAGGGGCCGGCACAGATACGCAGTATTTT.

The V gene is TRBV19, the J gene TRBJ1-1; 9 bases align to TRBD1. The CDR3 extends over 15 amino acids. Germline trimming cut 6 bases from V and 1 base from J; bases unmatched to any gene: 6. The germline CDR1 and CDR2 sequences are LNHDA and SQIVND (reference sequence). The CDR3: CASRQQGAANTEAFF. The CDR3 nucleotides are TGTGCCAGTAGGCAACAGGGGGCGGCGAACACTGAAGCTTTCTTT. Based on the CDR3 plus reference TRBV19 and TRBJ1-1, the full variable domain is DGGITQSPKYLFRKEGQNVTLSCEQNLNHDAMYWYRQDPGQGLRLIYYSQIVNDFQKGDIAEGYSVSREKKESFPLTVTSAQKNPTAFYLCASRQQGAANTEAFFGQGTRLTVV.

The chain carries TRBV2 and TRBJ1-2, with a possible D match to TRBD1 (6 bases). The ends were cut back, 2 bases at V and 3 bases at J, with 10 bases in the middle. This CDR3 region has 14 residues. Germline-derived CDR1 and CDR2 are SNHLY and FYNNEI. CDR3: CASSEHQGHYGYTF. CDR3 sequence (DNA): TGTGCCAGCAGTGAACACCAGGGGCACTATGGCTACACCTTC.

This clone was found once. The chain recombines TRBV7-8 with TRBJ1-1, with unresolved D. Germline CDR1 reads SGHVS; CDR2 reads FQNEAQ. CDR3 length: 16 amino acids. V lost 0 bases and J 0 bases, leaving 11 bases between the germline ends. The CDR3 DNA reads TGTGCCAGCAGCTTAGCTAGCGGCAGACTGAACACTGAAGCTTTCTTT. Encoded protein: CASSLASGRLNTEAFF.

The V gene is TRBV5-5, the J gene TRBJ1-2, with a tentative D call TRBD1 (6 bases). V shed 2 bases and J shed 5 bases, with 7 bases lying between them. The germline V gene has CDR1 SGHKS and CDR2 YYEKEE (reference sequence). CDR3 size: 12 residues. The CDR3 region has the DNA TGTGCCAGCAGCTTCCAGGGGTATGGCTACACCTTC. Translating it yields CASSFQGYGYTF. Drawing the rest from reference TRBV5-5 and TRBJ1-2, the complete variable domain is DAGVTQSPTHLIKTRGQQVTLRCSPISGHKSVSWYQQVLGQGPQFIFQYYEKEERGRGNFPDRFSARQFPNYSSELNVNALLLGDSALYLCASSFQGYGYTFGSGTRLTVV.

This clone occurred once. V and J are TRBV29-1 and TRBJ1-2; unclear D gene. Germline V gene sequence: CDR1 SQVTM, CDR2 ANQGSEA. The CDR3 runs 15 residues. The ends were cut back, 6 bases at V and 2 bases at J, with 19 bases in the middle. The CDR3 sequence is CSVESRSAENYGYTF. DNA of the CDR3: TGCAGCGTCGAATCACGCTCGGCGGAGAACTATGGCTACACCTTC.

Regarding this clone: The junction does not match germline at one end; this may be a read error. The chain combines TRBV18 with TRBJ1-1, with a weak D call TRBD1 (5 bases). CDR1 and CDR2 from the germline V gene are KGHSH and LQKENI. The CDR3 runs to 15 residues. The CDR3, as DNA: TGTGCCAGCTCACCAGTCACAGGTTGGAACAGTGAAGCTTTCTTT. Residues: CASSPVTGWNSEAFF. Together with reference TRBV18 and TRBJ1-1, the CDR3 gives the full variable domain: NAGVMQNPRHLVRRRGQEARLRCSPMKGHSHVYWYRQLPEEGLKFMVYLQKENIIDESGMPKERFSAEFPKEGPSILRIQQVVRGDSAAYFCASSPVTGWNSEAFFGQGTRLTVV.

This chain uses TRBV4-3 with TRBJ2-1; the match to TRBD2 covers 7 bases. Germline V lookup: CDR1 LGHNA, CDR2 YSLEER. V lost 0 bases to trimming and J lost 7 bases; unmatched junction nucleotides: 6. The CDR3 is 15 amino acids. This chain's CDR3 is CASSQEAQGGNEQFF. The DNA for the CDR3 is TGCGCCAGCAGCCAAGAGGCTCAGGGAGGGAATGAGCAGTTCTTC.

There are a few counts of this clone. The chain combines TRBV10-1 with TRBJ1-6, with TRBD1 identical over 10 bases. Germline loops: CDR1 WNHNN, CDR2 SYGVQD (reference sequence). V was pared by 6 bases and J by 0 bases, with 5 bases of the junction left unmatched. This CDR3 spans 17 amino acids. The CDR3 sequence: CASRDRGPSSYNSPLHF. The CDR3, as DNA: TGCGCCAGCAGAGACAGGGGGCCGAGCTCCTATAATTCACCCCTCCACTTT.

The rearrangement joins TRBV3-1 (or the pseudogene TRBV3-2) to TRBJ1-5, with D maybe TRBD1 (5 bases). This CDR3 has 14 amino acids. Germline-derived CDR1 and CDR2 are LGHDT and YNNKEL (reference sequence). V was clipped by 0 bases and J by 6 bases, with 9 bases between them. CDR3 nucleotides: TGTGCCAGCAGCCAAGACAGGGTGGTTCAGCCCCAGCATTTT. This translates into CASSQDRVVQPQHF.

The chain couples TRBV6-5 to TRBJ1-2; 7 positions agree with TRBD1. V lost 8 bases and J lost 8; bases outside the gene matches: 11. Germline assignment: CDR1 MNHEY and CDR2 SVGAGI. This CDR3 region has 13 residues. The CDR3 reads CASWRGDSGGYTF. The CDR3 coding sequence is TGTGCCAGCTGGAGAGGGGACAGTGGCGGCTACACCTTC.

The chain carries TRBV11-2 and TRBJ2-1; 9 bases match TRBD1. Trimming at V came to 5 bases and at J to 2 bases, leaving 4 bases not matched to a gene. Germline V gene data show CDR1 as SGHAT and CDR2 as FQNNGV. The CDR3 is made up of 15 amino acids. The CDR3 nucleotides are TGTGCCAGCAGCGCTCGACAGGGGGCCTACAATGAGCAGTTCTTC. It is translated as CASSARQGAYNEQFF.

The V call is TRBV3-1 (or the pseudogene TRBV3-2), the J call TRBJ1-5, with unresolved D. The ends were cut back, 0 bases at V and 0 bases at J, with 6 bases in the middle. Germline CDR1 is LGHDT and CDR2 is YNNKEL (reference sequence). The CDR3 is made up of 15 amino acids. CDR3 region: CASSQDGVSNQPQHF. The CDR3 DNA reads as TGTGCCAGCAGCCAAGATGGAGTTAGCAATCAGCCCCAGCATTTT.

The rearrangement joins TRBV5-4 to TRBJ2-5; TRBD1 aligns across 7 bases. The ends lost 4 bases at V and 0 bases at J; junction bases unmatched: 9. The germline V gene has CDR1 SGHNT and CDR2 YYREEE (reference sequence). CDR3 length: 16 residues. For the CDR3, the DNA is TGTGCCAGCAGCCCCTTAGGGGGACAGTACCAAGAGACCCAGTACTTC. This translates into CASSPLGGQYQETQYF.

The sample holds a few counts of this clone. The CDR3 reads CASSQGFEGNTEAFF. The CDR3 nucleotides read TGCGCCAGCAGCCAAGGGTTTGAGGGGAACACTGAAGCTTTCTTT. The genes are TRBV4-1 and TRBJ1-1; D unresolved. This CDR3 is built from 15 residues. The germline V gene has CDR1 MGHRA and CDR2 YSYEKL. Trimming stripped 1 base from V and 1 base from J, with 10 bases between.

The chain recombines TRBV4-1 with TRBJ2-7, with 7 bases that match TRBD1. The CDR3 extends over 16 amino acids. CDR1 MGHRA and CDR2 YSYEKL come from the germline V gene. Trimming at V came to 2 bases and at J to 2 bases, leaving 9 bases not matched to a gene. Written as DNA, the CDR3 is TGCGCCAGCAGCCAAAACCGGGACAGCGAAGCCTACGAGCAGTACTTC. It specifies CASSQNRDSEAYEQYF.

This clone was seen a single time. The chain couples TRBV11-3 to TRBJ2-2; D uncertain. Looked up from germline, CDR1 is SGHNT and CDR2 is YENEEA. This CDR3 contains 16 residues. Trimming stripped 5 bases from V and 0 bases from J, with 13 bases between. In nucleotides, the CDR3 is TGTGCCAGCAGCCCCACTTCTACTACGAACACCGGGGAGCTGTTTTTT. Translated: CASSPTSTTNTGELFF.

The V gene is TRBV5-4, the J gene TRBJ1-6; TRBD1 matches 8 bases. In germline, CDR1 is SGHNT, CDR2 YYREEE (reference sequence). The V gene end was trimmed by 2 bases and the J gene end by 6 bases; junction bases not matched to a gene: 4. The CDR3 runs to 15 residues. CDR3 nucleotides: TGTGCCAGCAGCTTCGGGACAGGCGCTAATTCACCCCTCCACTTT. Protein: CASSFGTGANSPLHF. Full variable domain (outside the CDR3, taken from reference TRBV5-4 and TRBJ1-6): ETGVTQSPTHLIKTRGQQVTLRCSSQSGHNTVSWYQQALGQGPQFIFQYYREEENGRGNFPPRFSGLQFPNYSSELNVNALELDDSALYLCASSFGTGANSPLHFGNGTRLTVT.

The chain links TRBV7-9 to TRBJ2-1, with TRBD2 matching over 15 bases. The junction had 6 bases not matched to a gene; V was cut back by 5 bases and J by 4 bases. CDR1 and CDR2 from the germline V gene are SEHNR and FQNEAQ (reference sequence). The CDR3 consists of 17 residues. The CDR3 reads CASSPGLAGGFYNEQFF. CDR3 DNA sequence: TGTGCCAGCAGCCCGGGACTAGCGGGGGGTTTTTACAATGAGCAGTTCTTC.